This entry features one TCR beta chain sequence. Antigen unknown. The sequenced template was RNA, covering the TCR beta CDR3 region. An initial RT-PCR round employing HTBI primers preceded a second-round multiplex PCR. TCRdb passed the multiplex PCR reads through MiXCR, listing each CDR3 protein once. This sample has 500,000 to 700,000 distinct CDR3 sequences, with roughly 39% found just once. This specimen belongs to a study of Graves' ophthalmopathy and Graves' hyperthyroidism. Study background: Hyperthyroidism showing no ophthalmopathy within 18 months of follow-up was stable. General study points: Detection in blood was also observed for most expanded thyroid clonotypes above 0.001 frequency. A 13-signature model separated ophthalmopathy from stable hyperthyroidism, reaching about 90% sensitivity and around 79% specificity cross-validated.

The CDR3 loop spans 15 amino acids. Germline CDR1 is SEHNR and CDR2 is FQNEAQ (reference sequence). Losses at the gene ends were 4 bases for V and 5 bases for J; bases not matched to a gene: 10. The sequenced material came from peripheral blood or thyroid tissue (not recorded which). The sequence derives from an adult man with Graves' hyperthyroidism. The rearrangement uses TRBV7-9 and TRBJ2-7; TRBD1 matches at 8 bases. The CDR3 sequence is CASSYGQGVLHEQYF. CDR3 sequence (DNA): TGTGCCAGCAGCTACGGACAGGGTGTTCTCCACGAGCAGTACTTC.